The 25 T cell receptor beta chains reported below all come from one sample, sequenced in a study of T cell responses to AZD1222 COVID-19 vaccine (dated by TCRdb to the early 2020s). Read against the paper, the sample's time point label means: baseline before first vaccination. Explained via the paper, the treatment or condition label denotes: meningococcal conjugate vaccine given as trial control. The library was made by the immunoSEQ multiplex PCR assay. TCRdb obtained this table from immuneACCESS and retained in-frame rearrangements with V and J assigned. These tables miss some clones; where compared with another copy, unresolved V genes account for less than half of the shortfall, and the remainder is unexplained. The sample table shows 110,000 or so clones, and 88% are seen once. The top ten hold around 13% of the sample. The source material was peripheral blood, sampled on day 0 of MenACWY control vaccination. These receptors all stem from an adult in good health.

The rearrangement links TRBV19 to TRBJ1-5; 9 nucleotides agree with TRBD1. V lost 7 bases and J lost 5; bases outside the gene matches: 15. This CDR3 has 17 residues. Germline loops: CDR1 LNHDA, CDR2 SQIVND (reference sequence). CDR3 protein: CASTPSPDRGAYQPQHF. Written as DNA, the CDR3 is TGTGCCAGTACCCCCTCCCCGGACAGGGGAGCGTATCAGCCCCAGCATTTT.

The rearrangement links TRBV28 to TRBJ2-7; D is undetermined. This CDR3 has 12 residues. Germline-derived CDR1 and CDR2 are MDHEN and SYDVKM. With 6 bases removed from V and 5 bases from J, the gap between germline ends came to 11 bases. CDR3 sequence: CASRGLVHEQYF. DNA for the CDR3: TGTGCCAGCAGGGGTCTCGTCCACGAGCAGTACTTC.

In nucleotides, the CDR3 is TGTGCCAGCAGCTTAGATTCTCAGTCATACAATGAGCAGTTCTTC. It encodes CASSLDSQSYNEQFF. V gene TRBV11-3 combines with J gene TRBJ2-1; D ambiguous. Germline CDR1 and CDR2: SGHNT and YENEEA. V was trimmed by 0 bases and J by 4 bases, leaving 10 bases between them. This CDR3 is 15 amino acids long. The entire variable domain, with the rest obtained from reference TRBV11-3 and TRBJ2-1, is as follows: EAGVVQSPRYKIIEKKQPVAFWCNPISGHNTLYWYLQNLGQGPELLIRYENEEAVDDSQLPKDRFSAERLKGVDSTLKIQPAELGDSAVYLCASSLDSQSYNEQFFGPGTRLTVL.

DNA of the CDR3: TGTGCCAGCAGTTCGCCGGGACTCGATCAGCCCCAGCATTTT. Amino acids: CASSSPGLDQPQHF. The V and J genes are TRBV28 and TRBJ1-5; D is possibly TRBD1 (5 bases). The germline V and J ends were trimmed by 4 bases and 5 bases, with 12 bases remaining between them. The CDR3 totals 14 residues. CDR1 MDHEN and CDR2 SYDVKM come from the germline V gene.

V is TRBV4-1 and J is TRBJ2-2; unclear D gene. The CDR3 is 16 residues long. Trimming removed 4 bases from V and 0 bases from J, with 12 bases in between. Germline loops: CDR1 MGHRA, CDR2 YSYEKL. CDR3 nucleotide sequence: TGCGCCAGCAGCCCTAACGAGGAGACGAACACCGGGGAGCTGTTTTTT. It specifies CASSPNEETNTGELFF.

The chain employs TRBV27 and TRBJ2-3; D remains unclear. This CDR3 spans 15 amino acids. Germline lookup yields CDR1 MNHEY and CDR2 SMNVEV (reference sequence). V was cut by 3 bases and J by 0 bases, with 10 bases left in between. CDR3 nucleotide sequence: TGTGCCAGCAGTTTTGGGGTCCTTAGCACAGATACGCAGTATTTT. This translates into CASSFGVLSTDTQYF.

This clone is a singleton in its sample. The genes are TRBV6-5 and TRBJ1-5; a weak D match, TRBD1 (6 bases). V gave up 6 bases and J gave up 3 bases, with 12 bases separating them. CDR1 and CDR2 from the germline V gene are MNHEY and SVGAGI. The CDR3 extends over 14 amino acids. In nucleotides, the CDR3 is TGTGCCAGCAGCAGGGGTTTCGACAATCAGCCCCAGCATTTT. It encodes CASSRGFDNQPQHF.

This clone was detected only once. The chain links TRBV7-2 to TRBJ2-2; 7 positions match TRBD2. V dropped 3 bases and J dropped 8; count of bases not matched to a gene: 3. Germline V gene sequence: CDR1 SGHTA, CDR2 FQGNSA. The CDR3 runs to 13 residues. The CDR3 region has the DNA TGTGCCAGCAGCTTTTTCGGGAGGGGGGAGCTGTTTTTT. It codes for CASSFFGRGELFF.

CDR3 nucleotide sequence: TGTGCCAGCAGTTATTGGGAGCATCAGCCCCAGCATTTT. Its protein is CASSYWEHQPQHF. The V and J genes are TRBV6-2 or TRBV6-3 and TRBJ1-5; no clear D gene. The V gene lost 3 bases and the J gene lost 5 bases, with 8 bases spanning the gap. CDR1 and CDR2 (germline): MNHEY, SVGEGT. The CDR3 runs 13 residues.

The V and J genes are TRBV4-2 and TRBJ2-7; 7 bases match TRBD1. Germline V lookup: CDR1 LGHNA, CDR2 YNFKEQ. This CDR3 region has 16 residues. The V gene end was trimmed by 0 bases and the J gene end by 5 bases; junction bases not matched to a gene: 10. This chain's CDR3 is CASSQEWTGPMDEQYF. The CDR3 DNA reads TGTGCCAGCAGCCAAGAGTGGACAGGACCCATGGACGAGCAGTACTTC.

This clone was observed a single time. The chain employs TRBV28 and TRBJ1-4; weak D call: TRBD1 (5 bases). The CDR3 sequence is 15 residues long. CDR1 is MDHEN, CDR2 SYDVKM, per germline. The V end was cut by 8 bases, the J end by 5 bases, with 18 bases between. CDR3 loop: CASGPDSPINEKLFF. In DNA, the CDR3 is TGTGCCAGCGGCCCTGACAGCCCTATAAATGAAAAACTGTTTTTT.

V usage is TRBV3-1 (or the pseudogene TRBV3-2) and J usage is TRBJ2-3; TRBD2 aligns across 9 bases. V shed 4 bases and J 6 bases; nucleotides not matched to a gene: 5. There are 14 residues in the CDR3. Germline lookup yields CDR1 LGHDT and CDR2 YNNKEL (reference sequence). The CDR3 DNA is TGTGCCAGCAGCCCTCGGACTAGCGTGGATACGCAGTATTTT. Its translation is CASSPRTSVDTQYF.

The CDR3 loop reads CASSLDVTPNYGYTF. The CDR3 region has the DNA TGTGCCAGCAGCTTAGATGTCACGCCTAACTATGGCTACACCTTC. The chain combines TRBV11-2 with TRBJ1-2; D is uncertain. Trimming took off 0 bases at V and 0 bases at J, with 8 bases between the two ends. Germline lookup yields CDR1 SGHAT and CDR2 FQNNGV. The CDR3 sequence is 15 residues long.

This clone occurred once. The V and J genes are TRBV5-1 and TRBJ2-1; 9 nucleotides align to TRBD1. The CDR3 is made up of 13 amino acids. Germline CDR1 is SGHRS and CDR2 is YFSETQ. The ends lost 4 bases at V and 5 bases at J; junction bases unmatched: 1. CDR3 amino acids: CASSRTGDNEQFF. In DNA form, the CDR3 reads TGCGCCAGCAGCCGGACAGGGGACAATGAGCAGTTCTTC.

The chain uses TRBV18 and TRBJ2-3, with D unresolved. CDR1 KGHSH and CDR2 LQKENI come from the germline V gene. The CDR3 totals 15 residues. Between the trimmed V and J ends, which lost 1 base and 1 base, there was a span of 9 bases. DNA for the CDR3: TGTGCCAGCTCACCACGCGAGTTGGGCACAGATACGCAGTATTTT. It encodes CASSPRELGTDTQYF.

The chain recombines TRBV12-2 with TRBJ2-7; the tabulated D call, TRBD1, remains unverified against the DNA. TRBV12-2 is a recognized pseudogene. This CDR3 comprises 18 residues. For the CDR3, the DNA is TGTGCAAGTCGCTTACCCATGACAGGACGAAAACCCCCTCGGGAGCAGTACTTC. Protein sequence: CASRLPMTGRKPPREQYF.

In its sample, this clone was seen a few times. The chain has TRBV5-1 and TRBJ1-2; D is unclear. There are 14 residues in the CDR3. The germline gives CDR1 SGHRS, CDR2 YFSETQ. V was trimmed by 5 bases and J by 8 bases, leaving 19 bases between them. CDR3 loop: CASRPGPTSGGYTF. The CDR3 DNA reads TGCGCCAGCAGACCGGGCCCAACCTCGGGGGGCTACACCTTC. Based on the CDR3 plus reference TRBV5-1 and TRBJ1-2, the full variable domain is KAGVTQTPRYLIKTRGQQVTLSCSPISGHRSVSWYQQTPGQGLQFLFEYFSETQRNKGNFPGRFSGRQFSNSRSEMNVSTLELGDSALYLCASRPGPTSGGYTFGSGTRLTVV.

In its sample, this clone was seen once. The rearrangement joins TRBV19 to TRBJ1-2; TRBD1 matches 9 bases. This CDR3 is 14 amino acids long. Germline V gene sequence: CDR1 LNHDA, CDR2 SQIVND (reference sequence). V gave up 3 bases and J gave up 8 bases; unmatched junction bases: 7. The CDR3 DNA reads as TGTGCCAGTAGTATCTCCGGGACAGGGATCGGCTACACCTTC. It specifies CASSISGTGIGYTF. Based on the CDR3 plus reference TRBV19 and TRBJ1-2, the full variable domain is DGGITQSPKYLFRKEGQNVTLSCEQNLNHDAMYWYRQDPGQGLRLIYYSQIVNDFQKGDIAEGYSVSREKKESFPLTVTSAQKNPTAFYLCASSISGTGIGYTFGSGTRLTVV.

The chain uses TRBV4-2 and TRBJ2-3; D possibly corresponds to TRBD2 (6 bases). The germline CDR1 and CDR2 sequences are LGHNA and YNFKEQ. The CDR3 consists of 14 residues. With 4 bases removed from V and 4 bases from J, the gap between germline ends came to 12 bases. Here the CDR3 reads CASSPLGSADTQYF. Here the CDR3 DNA reads TGTGCCAGCAGCCCGCTCGGGAGTGCAGATACGCAGTATTTT.

This clone has just one count. The V call is TRBV7-9, the J call TRBJ1-4; no definite D call. V lost 5 bases, J lost 3 bases, and 13 bases lay in between. Germline V gene data show CDR1 as SEHNR and CDR2 as FQNEAQ (reference sequence). The CDR3 has 15 residues. The chain's CDR3 is CASSPWGGSNEKLFF. As DNA, the CDR3 is TGTGCCAGCAGCCCTTGGGGAGGATCTAATGAAAAACTGTTTTTT.

This CDR3 is CASSIQGTGYMYGYTF. CDR3 coding DNA: TGTGCCAGCAGTATACAGGGTACCGGATATATGTATGGCTACACCTTC. The chain uses TRBV6-2 or TRBV6-3 and TRBJ1-2; a possible D gene is TRBD1 (6 bases). Germline assignment: CDR1 MNHEY and CDR2 SVGEGT. The V gene lost 5 bases and the J gene lost 5 bases, with 21 bases spanning the gap. The CDR3 contains 16 residues.

V is TRBV6-5 and J is TRBJ2-1; either TRBD1 or TRBD2 may supply D (5 bases each). V was shortened by 0 bases and J by 5 bases, with 8 bases between the two germline ends. Germline V gene data show CDR1 as MNHEY and CDR2 as SVGAGI. The CDR3 extends over 14 amino acids. CDR3 DNA: TGTGCCAGCAGTTACTCGGGACGTAACAATGAGCAGTTCTTC. Residues: CASSYSGRNNEQFF.

The rearrangement uses TRBV2 and TRBJ2-7, with D perhaps matching TRBD1 (6 bases). The CDR3 length is 14 residues. Germline V CDR1 and CDR2: SNHLY, FYNNEI. Trimming took off 5 bases at V and 5 bases at J, with 16 bases between the two ends. The DNA of the CDR3 is TGTGCCAGCAGTTTACAGGGTTTTAACGACGAGCAGTACTTC. Translating gives CASSLQGFNDEQYF. The full variable domain, its missing parts supplied by reference TRBV2 and TRBJ2-7, is EPEVTQTPSHQVTQMGQEVILRCVPISNHLYFYWYRQILGQKVEFLVSFYNNEISEKSEIFDDQFSVERPDGSNFTLKIRSTKLEDSAMYFCASSLQGFNDEQYFGPGTRLTVT.

The rearrangement links TRBV7-9 to TRBJ1-2, with 8 bases matching TRBD1. After removal of 5 bases from V and 6 bases from J, the junction contained 14 bases not matched to a gene. Germline CDR1 SEHNR, CDR2 FQNEAQ (reference sequence). CDR3 length equals 16 residues. CDR3 DNA sequence: TGTGCCAGCAGCCCTACCGGCCGGACAGGGCACCATGGCTACACCTTC. Translation gives CASSPTGRTGHHGYTF.

The chain carries TRBV28 and TRBJ1-1, with D perhaps matching TRBD1 (5 bases). This CDR3 contains 14 residues. Germline loops: CDR1 MDHEN, CDR2 SYDVKM. Trimming left V 7 bases short and J 11 bases short, with 23 bases between. The CDR3: CASTKLQAGVGAFF. The CDR3, as DNA: TGTGCCAGCACCAAACTCCAAGCGGGGGTCGGCGCTTTCTTT.